This is a list of T cell receptor beta chains from one sample in a study of shared clonotypes between healthy human individuals. The method was immunoSEQ multiplex PCR; TCRdb's version includes in-frame clones alone and lacks a portion of them. Among fewer than 700,000 clones listed, around 96% were seen once. Sequenced input: naive CD8+ T cells sorted from blood. These receptors originate from a woman aged 25 to 45 in good health. The CDR3 runs from the conserved cysteine through the conserved F or W. The order of the fields is D gene, V gene, clone size, J gene, CDR3 protein, CDR3 DNA. A D gene is named only where the DNA matches it firmly. A clone size is listed for some rows: how often the clone was seen (once, few, many), or a class if it is expanded.

D: .; V: TRBV4-1; size: .; J: TRBJ2-7; CDR3: CASSPLRGYEQYF; DNA: TGCGCCAGCAGCCCCCTTAGGGGATACGAGCAGTACTTC
D: TRBD1; V: TRBV6-4; size: once; J: TRBJ2-1; CDR3: CASSATRDRGLAEQFF; DNA: TGTGCCAGCAGTGCCACCCGGGACAGGGGGCTAGCTGAGCAGTTCTTC
D: TRBD1; V: TRBV19; size: .; J: TRBJ2-7; CDR3: CASSPTGAKSEQYF; DNA: TGTGCCAGTAGTCCGACAGGGGCTAAGTCCGAGCAGTACTTC
D: .; V: TRBV5-6; size: .; J: TRBJ1-1; CDR3: CASSLSGTVTEAFF; DNA: TGTGCCAGCAGCTTGTCAGGGACGGTCACTGAAGCTTTCTTT
D: .; V: TRBV28; size: once; J: TRBJ2-7; CDR3: CASSSDWEKYF; DNA: TGTGCCAGCAGTTCGGACTGGGAGAAGTACTTC
D: TRBD2; V: TRBV7-1; size: .; J: TRBJ2-1; CDR3: CASSLGGLAGGPYNEQFF; DNA: TGTGCCAGCAGCTTAGGGGGACTAGCGGGAGGACCCTACAATGAGCAGTTCTTC
D: .; V: TRBV7-9; size: .; J: TRBJ2-1; CDR3: CASSRASASKSIDEQFF; DNA: TGTGCCAGCAGTAGAGCGTCGGCGTCAAAGTCCATCGATGAGCAGTTCTTC
D: .; V: TRBV29-1; size: .; J: TRBJ2-1; CDR3: CSVEDPGTFNEQFF; DNA: TGCAGCGTTGAAGATCCCGGGACATTTAATGAGCAGTTCTTC
D: TRBD2; V: TRBV7-9; size: .; J: TRBJ2-2; CDR3: CASSLGIAGDTGELFF; DNA: TGTGCCAGCAGCTTAGGCATAGCGGGAGACACCGGGGAGCTGTTTTTT
D: .; V: TRBV28; size: .; J: TRBJ1-5; CDR3: CASSFRGFGNQPQHF; DNA: TGTGCCAGCAGTTTTCGGGGATTTGGCAATCAGCCCCAGCATTTT
D: TRBD2; V: TRBV5-6; size: .; J: TRBJ2-7; CDR3: CASSLLSLAAYEQYF; DNA: TGTGCCAGCAGCTTGCTCTCACTAGCGGCCTACGAGCAGTACTTC
D: .; V: TRBV11-2; size: .; J: TRBJ2-5; CDR3: CASSLATATPFQETQYF; DNA: TGTGCCAGCAGCTTAGCGACAGCAACTCCCTTTCAAGAGACCCAGTACTTC
D: TRBD2; V: TRBV9; size: once; J: TRBJ2-1; CDR3: CASSVAGLADNEQFF; DNA: TGTGCCAGCAGCGTAGCTGGCCTAGCGGACAATGAGCAGTTCTTC
D: .; V: TRBV7-2; size: .; J: TRBJ1-1; CDR3: CASSLVAGEVLDTEAFF; DNA: TGTGCCAGCAGCTTAGTGGCAGGGGAGGTTCTTGACACTGAAGCTTTCTTT
D: TRBD2; V: TRBV7-8; size: .; J: TRBJ2-1; CDR3: CASSLGSGRRIINNEQFF; DNA: TGTGCCAGCAGCTTAGGTAGCGGGAGACGAATAATTAACAATGAGCAGTTCTTC
D: TRBD1; V: TRBV2; size: .; J: TRBJ1-1; CDR3: CASSETGPGLAEAFF; DNA: TGTGCCAGCAGTGAGACAGGGCCCGGGTTGGCTGAAGCTTTCTTT
D: .; V: TRBV15; size: .; J: TRBJ2-7; CDR3: CATSRDANSYEQYF; DNA: TGTGCCACCAGCAGAGATGCAAACTCCTACGAGCAGTACTTC
D: .; V: TRBV9; size: .; J: TRBJ2-7; CDR3: CASSVGQEFLGYEQYF; DNA: TGTGCCAGCAGCGTAGGGCAGGAGTTTCTTGGGTACGAGCAGTACTTC